The 16 T cell receptor beta chains in this list originate from one sample, sequenced in a study of blood T cell repertoires in COVID-19. The repertoire was sequenced with immunoSEQ multiplex PCR; TCRdb's copy has only in-frame clones and lacks some. The sample lists about 380,000 clones, less than 90% occurring once. Specimen: PBMCs or T cells enriched from blood (not recorded which). The source is a woman aged 25 to 39 who had recovered from COVID-19.

V usage is TRBV1 and J usage is TRBJ1-1. TRBV1 is recorded as a pseudogene. The CDR3 runs to 13 residues. CDR3: CTSSHLSSTEAFF. CDR3 DNA: TGCACCAGCAGCCACCTTTCCTCCACTGAAGCTTTCTTT.

The chain joins TRBV5-1 to TRBJ2-3; possible D gene TRBD1, 6 bases. CDR1 is SGHRS and CDR2 is YFSETQ in the germline V gene. The CDR3 length is 15 residues. V lost 4 bases and J lost 4, with 16 bases in between. For the CDR3, the DNA is TGCGCCAGCAGCATACAGGGTATTTTCGCAGATACGCAGTATTTT. Protein product: CASSIQGIFADTQYF.

This clone is a singleton in its sample. The V gene is TRBV4-1, the J gene TRBJ2-1; maybe TRBD1 (6 bases). Trimming shortened V by 4 bases and J by 3 bases, and 10 bases separated the two germline ends. This CDR3 is built from 14 residues. From germline, CDR1 is MGHRA and CDR2 YSYEKL. CDR3 in amino acids: CASSRRDNYNEQFF. DNA for the CDR3: TGCGCCAGCAGCCGCCGGGACAACTACAATGAGCAGTTCTTC.

V and J are TRBV6-5 and TRBJ2-7, with a weak D call TRBD1 (5 bases). V dropped 0 bases and J dropped 2 bases, with 11 bases sitting between them. In germline, CDR1 is MNHEY, CDR2 SVGAGI. This CDR3 is built from 15 residues. CDR3 coding DNA: TGTGCCAGCAGTTACTCGGGGCTTACCGCCTACGAGCAGTACTTC. This translates into CASSYSGLTAYEQYF.

The chain has TRBV19 and TRBJ2-1, with D perhaps matching TRBD2 (5 bases). This CDR3 contains 12 residues. Germline CDR1 reads LNHDA; CDR2 reads SQIVND (reference sequence). Trimming stripped 8 bases from V and 4 bases from J, with 9 bases between. CDR3 nucleotide sequence: TGTGCCAGTCAGACGGGGTACAATGAGCAGTTCTTC. Translating it yields CASQTGYNEQFF.

The chain carries TRBV2 and TRBJ1-5; D is possibly TRBD1 (5 bases). Germline CDR1 is SNHLY and CDR2 is FYNNEI. V was pared by 4 bases and J by 5 bases, with 9 bases between. The CDR3 length is 13 residues. CDR3 coding DNA: TGTGCCAGCAGTGTGGACACAGATCAGCCCCAGCATTTT. It codes for CASSVDTDQPQHF.

CDR3 residues: CASTSMGGRTDTQYF. The CDR3, as DNA: TGTGCCAGCACCTCCATGGGGGGTAGAACAGATACGCAGTATTTT. The chain has TRBV7-9 and TRBJ2-3; D may be TRBD2 (6 bases). Germline V gene lookup returns CDR1 SEHNR and CDR2 FQNEAQ (reference sequence). The CDR3 consists of 15 residues. V was cut by 7 bases and J by 3 bases, with 17 bases left in between.

This clone was counted only a few times. The genes are TRBV19 and TRBJ1-4; TRBD1 aligns across 7 bases. The CDR3 loop spans 14 amino acids. V was pared by 6 bases and J by 8 bases, with 9 bases of the junction left unmatched. From germline, CDR1 is LNHDA and CDR2 SQIVND (reference sequence). For the CDR3, the DNA is TGTGCCAGTAGGAAAGTGGGCAGGGGGGAAAAACTGTTTTTT. Translating gives CASRKVGRGEKLFF.

The V gene is TRBV5-4, the J gene TRBJ2-3; D ambiguous. The V end lost 4 bases, the J end lost 0 bases, and 12 bases lay between the germline ends. The CDR3 sequence is 15 residues long. From germline, CDR1 is SGHNT and CDR2 YYREEE (reference sequence). This chain's CDR3 is CASSETSFSTDTQYF. The CDR3 DNA is TGTGCCAGCAGCGAGACTTCTTTTAGCACAGATACGCAGTATTTT. Full variable domain (rest looked up from reference TRBV5-4 and TRBJ2-3): ETGVTQSPTHLIKTRGQQVTLRCSSQSGHNTVSWYQQALGQGPQFIFQYYREEENGRGNFPPRFSGLQFPNYSSELNVNALELDDSALYLCASSETSFSTDTQYFGPGTRLTVL.

The sample holds one count of this clone. The CDR3 sequence: CASSVEGADTEAFF. The CDR3 DNA is TGTGCCAGCAGTGTAGAGGGGGCGGACACTGAAGCTTTCTTT. The gene calls are TRBV6-6 and TRBJ1-1; 7 bases fit TRBD1. CDR1 and CDR2 from the germline V gene are MNHNY and SVGAGI (reference sequence). There are 14 residues in the CDR3. Trimming removed 5 bases from V and 3 bases from J; junction bases left unmatched: 6.

Note on this clone: The same CDR3 is also encoded by other DNA sequences in this sample. J is TRBJ2-7 and V is TRBV15; possible D gene TRBD2, 5 bases. Trimming shortened V by 0 bases and J by 3 bases, and 6 bases separated the two germline ends. This CDR3 spans 13 amino acids. Germline V gene sequence: CDR1 LNHNV, CDR2 YYDKDF (reference sequence). The DNA for the CDR3 is TGTGCCACCAGCAGAGATCGGGGCTACGAGCAGTACTTC. This encodes CATSRDRGYEQYF. The full variable domain, rest sourced from reference TRBV15 and TRBJ2-7, is DAMVIQNPRYQVTQFGKPVTLSCSQTLNHNVMYWYQQKSSQAPKLLFHYYDKDFNNEADTPDNFQSRRPNTSFCFLDIRSPGLGDTAMYLCATSRDRGYEQYFGPGTRLTVT.

The V call is TRBV5-5, the J call TRBJ2-1, with 15 bases fitting TRBD2. J lost 8 bases, V lost 4 bases, and 7 bases had no gene match. Per germline, CDR1 SGHKS and CDR2 YYEKEE (reference sequence). This CDR3 spans 16 amino acids. CDR3 region: CASSLRTSGGADEQFF. CDR3 coding DNA: TGTGCCAGCAGCCTACGGACTAGCGGGGGGGCAGATGAGCAGTTCTTC.

The chain links TRBV6-5 to TRBJ2-7; D is perhaps TRBD1 (5 bases). V shed 7 bases and J shed 1 base, with 14 bases lying between them. The CDR3 spans 14 residues. Looked up from germline, CDR1 is MNHEY and CDR2 is SVGAGI. The CDR3 DNA is TGTGCCAGCACACAAGGGGCAGGGTCCTACGAGCAGTACTTC. As protein: CASTQGAGSYEQYF.

The J gene is TRBJ1-5, the V gene TRBV12-3 or TRBV12-4; perhaps TRBD1 as D (5 bases). V gave up 5 bases and J gave up 6 bases, with 8 bases separating them. This CDR3 has 12 amino acids. CDR3 region: CASSPDIQPQHF. CDR3 bases: TGTGCCAGCAGTCCGGACATTCAGCCCCAGCATTTT.

As for this clone: Other DNA sequences of this sample code for an identical CDR3. The gene calls are TRBV10-2 and TRBJ1-2; maybe TRBD1 (6 bases). The length of the CDR3 is 13 residues. Deletions cut 6 bases from V and 1 base from J, with 9 bases between. Germline V CDR1 and CDR2: WSHSY, SAAADI. CDR3 nucleotide sequence: TGCGCCAGCAGCGAACAGGGTAACTATGGCTACACCTTC. Protein sequence: CASSEQGNYGYTF.

The chain recombines TRBV2 with TRBJ1-2, with TRBD1 matching over 8 bases. The CDR3 is made up of 13 amino acids. V lost 3 bases, J lost 8 bases, and 5 bases stayed unmatched. Germline values: CDR1 SNHLY, CDR2 FYNNEI. CDR3 DNA: TGTGCCAGCAGTGAGCAGGGGGCAGGAGGCTACACCTTC. As protein: CASSEQGAGGYTF.